This T cell receptor beta chain was retrieved from a study of beta chain features in type 1 diabetes (dated by TCRdb to between 2017 and 2018). About the full investigation: Mean age, gender distribution, total cell number and subset yield were not different between patients and healthy donors. Regulatory and stem cell-like memory subsets were isolated from only 8 patients and roughly eight healthy donors, whereas naive and central memory subsets came from all 30 or so donors. In the study, recently diagnosed type 1 diabetes patients and matched healthy donors were compared on the TCRB repertoires of their sorted circulating CD4+ T cell subsets. A total of about 100,000,000 sorted cells were examined across all samples, and RNA yield correlated strongly with the number of cells per subset.

The germline V gene specifies LGHNA as CDR1 and YSLEER as CDR2. Deletion took 0 bases off V and 5 bases off J, with a span of 6 bases between the germline ends. From its cysteine to its phenylalanine, the CDR3 spans 13 amino acids. Here the CDR3 DNA is all that survives: 39 bases in frame from base 1. This clone was observed a few times. This clone's antigen is unknown. The sample holds no much larger clone one base away, and base qualities are not on file. Each donor gave one peripheral blood draw, averaging about 100 mL, which was collected into heparinised tubes. Naive, central memory, regulatory and stem cell-like memory CD4+ T cells were sorted on a BD FACSAria II using a panel including CD45RO, CCR7, CD25, CD127, CD95 and CD27. Every sorted population had a purity above 95%. PBMCs were isolated immediately by Lymphoprep density gradient centrifugation and stained directly without culture. So that batch effects would be minimized, each experiment stained and sorted samples in pairs, pairing one healthy donor with one patient.

The entire amount of isolated RNA was reverse transcribed using the High Capacity cDNA Reverse Transcription Kit, so the sequenced TCRB transcripts were expressed ones. Deep immunoSEQ sequencing was performed on naive, central memory and regulatory T cell samples, with an average of roughly 3.6 million total reads per sample. Sorted cells were lysed in RLT buffer, and RNA was extracted using DNase-treated RNeasy Micro or Mini kits according to cell number. Each cell subset was processed separately to prevent cross-contamination, with patient and healthy donor samples processed together. TCRB sequences were amplified from cDNA with the immunoSEQ multiplex PCR, producing 87-bp fragments spanning the CDR3 region. The amplicons were sequenced using the Illumina HiSeq platform. As for the authors' bioinformatics: PCR bias was computationally corrected using synthetic template baselines, reads within Hamming distance 2 were collapsed, and singletons that could not be merged were discarded. Reads were aligned to IMGT to assign V, D and J genes, CDR3 length, and insertions or deletions at six rearrangement sites. Within each subset, clonotype counts were normalized to sorted cell number, and only after that were true diversity and Gini coefficients computed with the tcR R package. The overlap coefficient, calculated on TCRB nucleotide sequences, was used to quantify repertoire sharing. Out-of-frame TCRB sequences from naive cells were analyzed as a proxy for the pre-selection repertoire. The immuneACCESS repertoire file appears here via TCRdb, limited to in-frame rearrangements. These files lack a portion of the clones; in checked studies, under half of the deficit traces to unresolved V genes, and the cause of the others is not known. D and trimming were read from the DNA, whereas the V and J calls and clone size are those reported in that table. A total of some 900,000 clones appear in this sample, roughly 15% of them only once. 0.023% of the sample is in the top ten clones.

The investigation overall reported the following: Because cDNA was sequenced instead of genomic DNA, activated cells with high expression could be over-represented, although the groups did not differ in activation or CD3 levels. Only small numbers of individuals were included in the HLA sub-analyses, which left unresolved whether HLA type had any influence on TCRB rearrangement. At VDJ recombination sites, type 1 diabetes patients had fewer insertions and more deleted nucleotides, which implies abnormalities in thymic rearrangement. The naive, central memory and regulatory TCRB repertoires appeared to resemble one another more closely among patients than among healthy donors. Type 1 diabetes patients showed a moderate but significant shortening of TCRB CDR3 length in all four CD4+ subsets. Shorter templates might be favored by PCR, yet because patient and control samples were amplified and corrected together, any such skew would affect both groups equally.

The sequence was obtained from a young woman in good health. Sequencing was performed on naive CD4+ T cells from blood. Interpreted using the paper, the cell subset or site label stands for: true naive CD4+ T cells. The chain employs TRBV4-3 and TRBJ2-3, with the D gene not confidently named. In nucleotides, the sequence is TGCGCCAGCAGCCAAGAGCCGTTAGATACGCAGTATTTT. It is translated as CASSQEPLDTQYF.